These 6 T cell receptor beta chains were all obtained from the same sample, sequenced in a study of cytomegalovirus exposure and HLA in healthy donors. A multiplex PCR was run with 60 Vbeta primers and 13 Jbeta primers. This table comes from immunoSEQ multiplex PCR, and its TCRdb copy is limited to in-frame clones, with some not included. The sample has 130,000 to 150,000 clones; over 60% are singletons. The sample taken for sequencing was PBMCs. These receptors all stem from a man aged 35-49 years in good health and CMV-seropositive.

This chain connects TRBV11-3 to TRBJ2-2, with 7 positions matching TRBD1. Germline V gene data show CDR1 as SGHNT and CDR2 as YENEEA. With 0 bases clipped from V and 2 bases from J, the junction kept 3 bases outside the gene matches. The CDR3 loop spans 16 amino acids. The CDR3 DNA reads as TGTGCCAGCAGCTTAGAAGGGACAGTCAACACCGGGGAGCTGTTTTTT. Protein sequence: CASSLEGTVNTGELFF.

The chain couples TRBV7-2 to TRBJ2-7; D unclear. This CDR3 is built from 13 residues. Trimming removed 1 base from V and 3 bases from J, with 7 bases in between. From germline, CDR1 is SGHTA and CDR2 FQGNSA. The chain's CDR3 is CASSLGRYYEQYF. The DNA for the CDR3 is TGTGCCAGCAGCTTAGGGAGATACTACGAGCAGTACTTC.

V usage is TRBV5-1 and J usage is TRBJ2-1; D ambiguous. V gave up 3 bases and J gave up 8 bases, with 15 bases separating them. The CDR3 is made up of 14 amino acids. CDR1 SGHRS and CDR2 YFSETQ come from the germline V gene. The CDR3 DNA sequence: TGCGCCAGCAGCTCTGGGTCACCTCGGGATGAGCAGTTCTTC. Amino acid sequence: CASSSGSPRDEQFF.

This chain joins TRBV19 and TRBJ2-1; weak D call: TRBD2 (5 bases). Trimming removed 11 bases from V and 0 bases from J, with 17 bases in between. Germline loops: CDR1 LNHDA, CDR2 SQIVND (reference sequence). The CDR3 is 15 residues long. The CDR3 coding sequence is TGTGCCTCCCGAGGCCTAGCCCACTCCTACAATGAGCAGTTCTTC. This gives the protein CASRGLAHSYNEQFF. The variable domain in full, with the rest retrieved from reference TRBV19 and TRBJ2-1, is DGGITQSPKYLFRKEGQNVTLSCEQNLNHDAMYWYRQDPGQGLRLIYYSQIVNDFQKGDIAEGYSVSREKKESFPLTVTSAQKNPTAFYLCASRGLAHSYNEQFFGPGTRLTVL.

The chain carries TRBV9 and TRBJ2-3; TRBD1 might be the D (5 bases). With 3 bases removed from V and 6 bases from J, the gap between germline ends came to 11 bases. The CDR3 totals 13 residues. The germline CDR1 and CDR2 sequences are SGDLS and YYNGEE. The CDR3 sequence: CASSDQWGDTQYF. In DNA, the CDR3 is TGTGCCAGCAGCGACCAGTGGGGCGATACGCAGTATTTT.

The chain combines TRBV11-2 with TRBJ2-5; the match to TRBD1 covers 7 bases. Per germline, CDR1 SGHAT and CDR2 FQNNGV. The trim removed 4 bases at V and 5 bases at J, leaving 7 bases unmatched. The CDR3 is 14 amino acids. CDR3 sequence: CASSSARGFETQYF. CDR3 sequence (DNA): TGTGCCAGCAGCTCGGCCAGGGGGTTTGAGACCCAGTACTTC.